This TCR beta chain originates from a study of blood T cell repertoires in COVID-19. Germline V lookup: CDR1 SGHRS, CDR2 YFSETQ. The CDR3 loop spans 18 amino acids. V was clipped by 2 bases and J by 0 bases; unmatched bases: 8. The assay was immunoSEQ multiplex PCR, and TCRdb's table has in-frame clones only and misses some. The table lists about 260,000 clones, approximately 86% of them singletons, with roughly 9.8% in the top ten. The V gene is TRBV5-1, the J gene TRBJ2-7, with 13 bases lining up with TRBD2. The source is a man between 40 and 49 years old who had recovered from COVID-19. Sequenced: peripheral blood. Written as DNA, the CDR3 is TGCGCCAGCAGCTTAAATCCAGGACTAGCGGGAGCCTCCTACGAGCAGTACTTC. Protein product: CASSLNPGLAGASYEQYF.